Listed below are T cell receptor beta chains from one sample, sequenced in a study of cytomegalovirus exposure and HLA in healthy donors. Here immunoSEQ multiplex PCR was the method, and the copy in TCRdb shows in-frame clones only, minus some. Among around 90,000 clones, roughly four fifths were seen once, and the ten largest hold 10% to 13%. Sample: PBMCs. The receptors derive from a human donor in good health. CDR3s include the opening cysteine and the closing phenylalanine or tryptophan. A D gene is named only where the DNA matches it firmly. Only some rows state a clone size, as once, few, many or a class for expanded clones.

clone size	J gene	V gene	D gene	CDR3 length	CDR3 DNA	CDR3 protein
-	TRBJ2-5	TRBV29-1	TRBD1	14	TGCAGCGTGAGACAGGGGGCTGGGCAAGAGACCCAGTACTTC	CSVRQGAGQETQYF
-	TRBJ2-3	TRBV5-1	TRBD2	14	TGCGCCAGCCTAGCGGGCACTAGCACAGATACGCAGTATTTT	CASLAGTSTDTQYF
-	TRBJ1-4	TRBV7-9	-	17	TGTGCCAGCAGCTTTGGACAGAGAACAGCAACTAATGAAAAACTGTTTTTT	CASSFGQRTATNEKLFF
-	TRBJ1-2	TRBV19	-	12	TGTGCCAGTACCTTGGACTATAATGGCTACACCTTC	CASTLDYNGYTF
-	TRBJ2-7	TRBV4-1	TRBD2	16	TGCGCCAGCAGCCAAGACGGGACTATGAGCTCCTACGAGCAGTACTTC	CASSQDGTMSSYEQYF
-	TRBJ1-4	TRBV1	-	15	TGCACCAGCAGCCGTGACAGGGGGCCGCGGGAAAAACTGTTTTTT	CTSSRDRGPREKLFF
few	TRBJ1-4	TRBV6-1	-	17	TGTGCCAGCAGTGAAGCTTCAAGACGGACACCTAATGAAAAACTGTTTTTT	CASSEASRRTPNEKLFF
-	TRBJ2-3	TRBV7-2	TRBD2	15	TGTGCCAGCAGGGCGGGGGGTGCGAGCACAGATACGCAGTATTTT	CASRAGGASTDTQYF
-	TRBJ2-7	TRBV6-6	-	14	TGTGCCAGCAGTAGGGGCAGGGAGGCCTACGAGCAGTACTTC	CASSRGREAYEQYF
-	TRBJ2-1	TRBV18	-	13	TGTGCCAGCTCACCCCAGACAGGCAATGAGCAGTTCTTC	CASSPQTGNEQFF
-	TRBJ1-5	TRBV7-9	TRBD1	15	TGTGCCAGCAGCTTAGGAGGGGGCCGCGATCAGCCCCAGCATTTT	CASSLGGGRDQPQHF
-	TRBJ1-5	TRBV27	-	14	TGTGCCAGCAGCTCCGGGTCTAGCAATCAGCCCCAGCATTTT	CASSSGSSNQPQHF
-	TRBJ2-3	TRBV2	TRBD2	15	TGTGCCAGCAGACTCACGACTAGCGGCACAGATACGCAGTATTTT	CASRLTTSGTDTQYF
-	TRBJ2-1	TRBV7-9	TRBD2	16	TGTGCCAGCAGCCGAACCGGGACTAGCGGGAGATATGAGCAGTTCTTC	CASSRTGTSGRYEQFF
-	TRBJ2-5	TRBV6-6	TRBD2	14	TGTGCCAGCAGTTACGCTGGGGAGGGGGAGACCCAGTACTTC	CASSYAGEGETQYF
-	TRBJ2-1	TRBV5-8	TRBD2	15	TGTGCCAGCAGCTTGGGACTAGCGGCCTACAATGAGCAGTTCTTC	CASSLGLAAYNEQFF
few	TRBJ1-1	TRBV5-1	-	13	TGCGCCAGCAGCTTGGCGCTAGGACTGAAAGCTTTCTTT	CASSLALGLKAFF
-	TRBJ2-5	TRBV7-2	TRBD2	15	TGTGCCAGCAGCTTAGAGGGGACTAGCCGGGAGACCCAGTACTTC	CASSLEGTSRETQYF
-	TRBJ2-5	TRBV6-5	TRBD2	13	TGTGCCAGCAAAGCCGGACTAGAGGAGACCCAGTACTTC	CASKAGLEETQYF
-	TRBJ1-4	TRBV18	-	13	TGTGCCAGCTCACTTGGACTCAATGAAAAACTGTTTTTT	CASSLGLNEKLFF
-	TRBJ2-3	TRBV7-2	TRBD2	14	TGTGCCAGCAGCTTTCGGGAGGGCACAGATACGCAGTATTTT	CASSFREGTDTQYF
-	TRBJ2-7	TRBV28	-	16	TGTGCCAGCAGCTACAGGACCAAACTGCTCTCCTACGAGCAGTACTTC	CASSYRTKLLSYEQYF
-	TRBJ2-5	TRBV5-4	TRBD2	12	TGTGCCAGCAGTCGCGGGGGAGAGACCCAGTACTTC	CASSRGGETQYF
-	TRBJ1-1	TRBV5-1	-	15	TGCGCCAGCAGCTTGGGCCCGACAGGCAGGGCTGAAGCTTTCTTT	CASSLGPTGRAEAFF
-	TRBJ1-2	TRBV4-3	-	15	TGCGCCAGCAGCCAAGAATTTGGGCAGAACTATGGCTACACCTTC	CASSQEFGQNYGYTF
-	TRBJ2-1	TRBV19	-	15	TGTGCCAGTAGTATAGATGGGACTGCTTACAATGAGCAGTTCTTC	CASSIDGTAYNEQFF
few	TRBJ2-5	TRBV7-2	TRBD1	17	TGTGCCAGCAGCTTAGTGGGGACAGGGATGGGCCAAGAGACCCAGTACTTC	CASSLVGTGMGQETQYF
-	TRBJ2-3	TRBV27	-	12	TGTGCCAGCAGTTTGGGGGGAGATACGCAGTATTTT	CASSLGGDTQYF
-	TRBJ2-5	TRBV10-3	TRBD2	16	TGTGCCATCAGTGAACCAGCGGGGGGGCTTAGAGAGACCCAGTACTTC	CAISEPAGGLRETQYF
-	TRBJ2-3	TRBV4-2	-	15	TGTGCCAGCAGCCCGTCTAGAACTAGCACAGATACGCAGTATTTT	CASSPSRTSTDTQYF
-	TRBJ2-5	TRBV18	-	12	TGTGCCAGCTCACCCCGCCAAGAGACCCAGTACTTC	CASSPRQETQYF
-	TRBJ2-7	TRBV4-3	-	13	TGCGCCAGCAGCTTGACGCGGGGTGACGAGCAGTACTTC	CASSLTRGDEQYF
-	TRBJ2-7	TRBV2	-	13	TGTGCCAGCATCGAGGACAGCTCCTACGAGCAGTACTTC	CASIEDSSYEQYF
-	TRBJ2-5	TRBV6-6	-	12	TGTGCCAGCAGCGGGTACCAAGAGACCCAGTACTTC	CASSGYQETQYF
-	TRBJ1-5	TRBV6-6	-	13	TGTGCCAGCATCGAGGGCCCTAATCAGCCCCAGCATTTT	CASIEGPNQPQHF
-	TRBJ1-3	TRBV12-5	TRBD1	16	TGTGCTAGTGCCCTACGGACAGGGCGGGCTGGAAACACCATATATTTT	CASALRTGRAGNTIYF
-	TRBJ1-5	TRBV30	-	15	TGTGCCTGGGCCATGGCAGATCTTAGCAATCAGCCCCAGCATTTT	CAWAMADLSNQPQHF
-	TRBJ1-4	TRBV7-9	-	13	TGTGCCAGCAGGTCCGGTGGTAATGAAAAACTGTTTTTT	CASRSGGNEKLFF
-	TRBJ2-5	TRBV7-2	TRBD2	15	TGTGCCAGCAGGGAGGGTAGCGGGAGGGCCGAGACCCAGTACTTC	CASREGSGRAETQYF
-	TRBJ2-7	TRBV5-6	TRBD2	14	TGTGCCAGCAGCGCCGGGACTAGCTCCTACGAGCAGTACTTC	CASSAGTSSYEQYF
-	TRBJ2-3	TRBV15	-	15	TGTGCCACCAGCAACGGGGAGCCAAGCACAGATACGCAGTATTTT	CATSNGEPSTDTQYF
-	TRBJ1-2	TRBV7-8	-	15	TGTGCCAGCACCATCGGCAGCCCGCGGGTCTATGGCTACACCTTC	CASTIGSPRVYGYTF
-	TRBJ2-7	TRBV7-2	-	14	TGTGCCAGCAGCTCTCTAGGGGGGGCCTGGGAGCAGTACTTC	CASSSLGGAWEQYF
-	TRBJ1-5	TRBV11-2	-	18	TGTGCCAGCAGCGCTACCTCCGGAGGGTTGATGGGCAATCAGCCCCAGCATTTT	CASSATSGGLMGNQPQHF
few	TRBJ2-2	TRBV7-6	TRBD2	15	TGTGCCAGCAGCCTAGCGGGAGGGCCGCTCGGGGAGCTGTTTTTT	CASSLAGGPLGELFF
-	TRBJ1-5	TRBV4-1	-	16	TGCGCCAGCAGCCAACCCAGTTCGGGGAGCGAACAGCCCCAGCATTTT	CASSQPSSGSEQPQHF
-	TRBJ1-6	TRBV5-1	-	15	TGCGCCAGCAGTAGGGAGGGGCAGAATAATTCACCCCTCCACTTT	CASSREGQNNSPLHF
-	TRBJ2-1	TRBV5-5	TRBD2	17	TGTGCCAGCAGCTTAATCCCGGGACTAGCGGACTACAATGAGCAGTTCTTC	CASSLIPGLADYNEQFF
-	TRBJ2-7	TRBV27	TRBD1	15	TGTGCCAGCAGTCCCTGGGACAGGGCGAGCTACGAGCAGTACTTC	CASSPWDRASYEQYF
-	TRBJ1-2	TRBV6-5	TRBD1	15	TGTGCCAGCAGTCAGGGGGGTACAGGGTCCTATGGCTACACCTTC	CASSQGGTGSYGYTF
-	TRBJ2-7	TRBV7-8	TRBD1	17	TGTGCCAGCAGCTTAGCGGTGACCGGGACAGGGACCTACGAGCAGTACTTC	CASSLAVTGTGTYEQYF
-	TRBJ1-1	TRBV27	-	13	TGTGCCAGCAGTTTAGGGGGGGCGAGTGAAGCTTTCTTT	CASSLGGASEAFF
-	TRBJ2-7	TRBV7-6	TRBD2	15	TGTGCCAGCAGCTTTTTAGCGGGACCAGCCTACGAGCAGTACTTC	CASSFLAGPAYEQYF
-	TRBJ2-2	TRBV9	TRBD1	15	TGTGCCAGCAGCGTAGAGGGGGCCGGCACCGGGGAGCTGTTTTTT	CASSVEGAGTGELFF
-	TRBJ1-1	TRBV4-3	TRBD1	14	TGCGCCAGCAGCCTAGGGACAGGGAACACTGAAGCTTTCTTT	CASSLGTGNTEAFF
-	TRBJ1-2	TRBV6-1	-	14	TGTGCCAGCCTTGAGCGGGGTTCTACTAGTAGGGAAACCTTC	CASLERGSTSRETF
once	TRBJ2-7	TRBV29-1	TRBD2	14	TGCAGCGTTGAACTAGCGGGAGTGGTGAACGAGCAGTACTTC	CSVELAGVVNEQYF
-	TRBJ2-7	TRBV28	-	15	TGTGCCACCACCCCCCGGCAGGGCCGACCCTACGAGCAGTACTTC	CATTPRQGRPYEQYF
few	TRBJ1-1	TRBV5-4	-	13	TGTGCCAGCGGGGGCCCACTGAACACTGAAGCTTTCTTT	CASGGPLNTEAFF